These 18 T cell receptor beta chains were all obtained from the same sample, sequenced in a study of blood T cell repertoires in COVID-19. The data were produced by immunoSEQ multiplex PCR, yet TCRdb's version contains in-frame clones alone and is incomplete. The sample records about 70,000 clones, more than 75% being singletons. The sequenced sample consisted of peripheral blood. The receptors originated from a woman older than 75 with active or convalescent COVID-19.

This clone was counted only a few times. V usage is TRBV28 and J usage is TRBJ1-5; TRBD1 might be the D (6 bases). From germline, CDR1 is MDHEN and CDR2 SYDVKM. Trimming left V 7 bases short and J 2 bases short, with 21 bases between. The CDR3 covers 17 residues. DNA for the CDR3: TGTGCCAGCATCTCCAGGTCAGGGGAGAGTGGCAATCAGCCCCAGCATTTT. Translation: CASISRSGESGNQPQHF.

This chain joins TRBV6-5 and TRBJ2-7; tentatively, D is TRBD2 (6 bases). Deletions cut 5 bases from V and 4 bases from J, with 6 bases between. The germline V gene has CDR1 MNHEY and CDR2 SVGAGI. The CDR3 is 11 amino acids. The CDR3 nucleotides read TGTGCCAGCAGTCGGGGGTACGAGCAGTACTTC. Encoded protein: CASSRGYEQYF.

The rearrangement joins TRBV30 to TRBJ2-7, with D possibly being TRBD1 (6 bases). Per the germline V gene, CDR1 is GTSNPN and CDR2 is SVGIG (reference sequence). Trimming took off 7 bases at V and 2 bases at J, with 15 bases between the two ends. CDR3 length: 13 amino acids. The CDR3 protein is CALVTGQTYEQYF. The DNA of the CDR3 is TGTGCCTTGGTGACAGGTCAAACCTACGAGCAGTACTTC.

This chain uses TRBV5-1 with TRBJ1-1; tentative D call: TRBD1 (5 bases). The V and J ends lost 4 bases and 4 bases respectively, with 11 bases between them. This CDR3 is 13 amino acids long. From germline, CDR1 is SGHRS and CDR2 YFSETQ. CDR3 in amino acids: CASSDGGSTEAFF. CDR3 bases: TGCGCCAGCAGCGACGGGGGTAGCACTGAAGCTTTCTTT.

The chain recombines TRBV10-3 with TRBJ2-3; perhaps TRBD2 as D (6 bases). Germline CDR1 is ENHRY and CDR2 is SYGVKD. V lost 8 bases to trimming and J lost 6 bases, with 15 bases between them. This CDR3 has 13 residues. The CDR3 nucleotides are TGTGCCATCGGAGGGCTAGCTGGTGATACGCAGTATTTT. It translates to CAIGGLAGDTQYF.

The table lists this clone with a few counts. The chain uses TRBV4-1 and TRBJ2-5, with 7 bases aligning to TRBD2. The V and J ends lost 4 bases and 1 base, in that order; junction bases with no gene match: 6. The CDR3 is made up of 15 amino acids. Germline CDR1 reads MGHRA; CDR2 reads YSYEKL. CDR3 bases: TGCGCCAGCAGCCTCGGCGGGGGTTTCCAAGAGACCCAGTACTTC. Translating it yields CASSLGGGFQETQYF.

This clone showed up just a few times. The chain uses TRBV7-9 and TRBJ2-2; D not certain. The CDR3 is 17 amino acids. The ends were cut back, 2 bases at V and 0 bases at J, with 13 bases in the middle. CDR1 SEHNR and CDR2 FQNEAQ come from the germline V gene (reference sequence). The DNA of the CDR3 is TGTGCCAGCAGCTTACTGCAAGTGCTAGCGAACACCGGGGAGCTGTTTTTT. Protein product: CASSLLQVLANTGELFF.

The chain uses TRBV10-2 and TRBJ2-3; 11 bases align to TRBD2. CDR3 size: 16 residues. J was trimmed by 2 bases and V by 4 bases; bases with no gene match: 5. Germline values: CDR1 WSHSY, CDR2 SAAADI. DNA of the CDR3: TGCGCCAGCAGTGCCGGGACTAGCGGTGTCACAGATACGCAGTATTTT. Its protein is CASSAGTSGVTDTQYF.

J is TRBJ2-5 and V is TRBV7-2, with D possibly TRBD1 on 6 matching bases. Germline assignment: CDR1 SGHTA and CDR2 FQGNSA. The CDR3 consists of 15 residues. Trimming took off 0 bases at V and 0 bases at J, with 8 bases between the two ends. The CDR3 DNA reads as TGTGCCAGCAGCTTAGCGGGGGCTGACCAAGAGACCCAGTACTTC. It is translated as CASSLAGADQETQYF. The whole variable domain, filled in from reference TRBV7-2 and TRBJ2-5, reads GAGVSQSPSNKVTEKGKDVELRCDPISGHTALYWYRQSLGQGLEFLIYFQGNSAPDKSGLPSDRFSAERTGGSVSTLTIQRTQQEDSAVYLCASSLAGADQETQYFGPGTRLLVL.

Here the CDR3 DNA reads TGCGCCAGCAGCCCGGGGGTAGATACGCAGTATTTT. It encodes CASSPGVDTQYF. This chain connects TRBV5-1 to TRBJ2-3; perhaps TRBD2 as D (6 bases). Trimming took off 4 bases at V and 5 bases at J, with 8 bases between the two ends. Germline V lookup: CDR1 SGHRS, CDR2 YFSETQ. The CDR3 length is 12 residues.

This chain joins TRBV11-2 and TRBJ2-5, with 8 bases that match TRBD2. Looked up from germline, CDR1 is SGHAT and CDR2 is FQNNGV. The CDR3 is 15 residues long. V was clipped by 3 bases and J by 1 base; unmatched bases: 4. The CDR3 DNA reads TGTGCCAGCAGCTTTCCGGGGGGGGGCCAAGAGACCCAGTACTTC. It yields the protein CASSFPGGGQETQYF.

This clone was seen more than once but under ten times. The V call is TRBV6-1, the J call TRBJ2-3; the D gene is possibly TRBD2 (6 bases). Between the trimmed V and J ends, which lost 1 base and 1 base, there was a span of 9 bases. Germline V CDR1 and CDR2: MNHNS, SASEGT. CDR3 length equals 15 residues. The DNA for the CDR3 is TGTGCCAGCAGTGAAGGGGGGACTGGCACAGATACGCAGTATTTT. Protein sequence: CASSEGGTGTDTQYF.

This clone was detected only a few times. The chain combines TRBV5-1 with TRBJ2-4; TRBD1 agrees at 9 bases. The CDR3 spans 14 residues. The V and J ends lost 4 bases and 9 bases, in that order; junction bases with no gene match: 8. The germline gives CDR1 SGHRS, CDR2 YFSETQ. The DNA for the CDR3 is TGCGCCAGCAGCCCGGCGGGGACAGGGAGCATTCAGTACTTC. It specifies CASSPAGTGSIQYF.

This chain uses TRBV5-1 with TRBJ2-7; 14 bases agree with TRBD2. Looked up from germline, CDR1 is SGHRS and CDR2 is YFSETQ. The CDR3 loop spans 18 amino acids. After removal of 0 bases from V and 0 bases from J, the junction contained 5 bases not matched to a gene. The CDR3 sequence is CASSLGLAGGYSSYEQYF. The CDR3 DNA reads TGCGCCAGCAGCTTGGGACTAGCGGGGGGGTACAGCTCCTACGAGCAGTACTTC.

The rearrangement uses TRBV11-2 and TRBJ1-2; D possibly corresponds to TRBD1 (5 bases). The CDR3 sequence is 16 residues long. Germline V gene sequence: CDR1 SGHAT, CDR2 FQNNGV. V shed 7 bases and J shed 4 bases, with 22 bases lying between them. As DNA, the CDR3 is TGTGCCAGCACCGCCATTGCTCGGGGGAGAAGCTATGGCTACACCTTC. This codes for CASTAIARGRSYGYTF.

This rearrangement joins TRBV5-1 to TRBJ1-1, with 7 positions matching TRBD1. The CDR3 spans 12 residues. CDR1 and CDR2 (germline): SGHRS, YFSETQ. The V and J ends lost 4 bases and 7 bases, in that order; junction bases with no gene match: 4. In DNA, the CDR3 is TGCGCCAGCAGCGTGACAGGGATTGAAGCTTTCTTT. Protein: CASSVTGIEAFF.

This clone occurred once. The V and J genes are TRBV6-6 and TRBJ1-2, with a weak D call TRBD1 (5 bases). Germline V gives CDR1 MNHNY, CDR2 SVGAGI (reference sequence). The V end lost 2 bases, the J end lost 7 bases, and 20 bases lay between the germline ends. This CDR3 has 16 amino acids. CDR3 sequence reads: CASSYQGTFESFGYTF. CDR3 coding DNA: TGTGCCAGCAGTTACCAGGGCACATTCGAGAGTTTTGGCTACACCTTC.

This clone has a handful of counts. CDR3 DNA: TGCGCCAGCAGCTTGGCCGGGAGCTCCTACGAGCAGTACTTC. Translating it yields CASSLAGSSYEQYF. The V and J genes are TRBV5-1 and TRBJ2-7; perhaps TRBD2 as D (6 bases). The CDR3 totals 14 residues. Germline values: CDR1 SGHRS, CDR2 YFSETQ. V lost 0 bases and J 0 bases, leaving 7 bases between the germline ends.